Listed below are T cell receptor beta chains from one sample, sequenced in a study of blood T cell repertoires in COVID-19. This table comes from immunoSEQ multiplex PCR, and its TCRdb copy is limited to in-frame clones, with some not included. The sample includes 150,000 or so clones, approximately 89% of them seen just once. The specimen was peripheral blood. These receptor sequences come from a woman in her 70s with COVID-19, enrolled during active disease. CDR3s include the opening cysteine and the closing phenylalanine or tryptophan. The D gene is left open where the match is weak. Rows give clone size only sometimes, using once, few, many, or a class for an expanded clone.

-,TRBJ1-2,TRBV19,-,TGTGCCAGTAGTGAGGCTAACTATGGCTACACCTTC,CASSEANYGYTF
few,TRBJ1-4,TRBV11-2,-,TGTGCCAGCAGCGATGCTCAGGGCTTTTATGAAAAACTGTTTTTT,CASSDAQGFYEKLFF
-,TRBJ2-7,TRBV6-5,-,TGTGCCAGCAGCCCACTAGTTCCCCCCTACGAGCAGTACTTC,CASSPLVPPYEQYF
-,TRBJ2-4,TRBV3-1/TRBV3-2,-,TGTGCCAGCAGTACAGGGGCCAAAAACATTCAGTACTTC,CASSTGAKNIQYF
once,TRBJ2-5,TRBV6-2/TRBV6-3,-,TGTGCCAGCAGTAAACCACCTATCCAAGAGACCCAGTACTTC,CASSKPPIQETQYF
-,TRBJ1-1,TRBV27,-,TGTGCCAGCAGATTTCTAACCGGGGGGACTGAAGCTTTCTTT,CASRFLTGGTEAFF
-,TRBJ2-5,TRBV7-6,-,TGTGCCAGCAGCTACGCGGAGGGGCGCGAGGAGACCCAGTACTTC,CASSYAEGREETQYF
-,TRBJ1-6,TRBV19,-,TGTGCCCCCCCTCTTAATTCACCCCTCCACTTT,CAPPLNSPLHF
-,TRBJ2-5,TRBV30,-,TGTGCCTGGAACCTGGGGCTTCAAGGGACCCAGTACTTC,CAWNLGLQGTQYF
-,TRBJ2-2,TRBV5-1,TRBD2,TGCGCCAGCAGCTTGGCGACTAGCGGAACGACCGGGGAGCTGTTTTTT,CASSLATSGTTGELFF
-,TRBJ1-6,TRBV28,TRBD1,TGTGCCAGCAGGCTAAAGACAGGGACTAATTCACCCCTCCACTTT,CASRLKTGTNSPLHF
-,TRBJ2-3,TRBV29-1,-,TGCAGCACTAATACAGATACGCAGTATTTT,CSTNTDTQYF
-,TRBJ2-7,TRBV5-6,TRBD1,TGTGCCAGCAGCTCCGGGACAGGGGGCTCCTACGAGCAGTACTTC,CASSSGTGGSYEQYF
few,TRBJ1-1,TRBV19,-,TGTGCCAGTAGGGAACCCGAATCGGGCACTGAAGCTTTCTTT,CASREPESGTEAFF
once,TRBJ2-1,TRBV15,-,TGTGCCACCAGCACCGGACGCAGGGGATACTCCTACAATGAGCAGTTCTTC,CATSTGRRGYSYNEQFF
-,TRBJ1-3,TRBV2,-,TGTGCCAGCAGCAGGGACTTCTCTGGAAACACCATATATTTT,CASSRDFSGNTIYF
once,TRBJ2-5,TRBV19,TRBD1,TGTGCCAGTAGTATAGGGACAGGGGGCGGGGAGACCCAGTACTTC,CASSIGTGGGETQYF
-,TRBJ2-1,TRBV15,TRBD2,TGTGCCACCAGCTCAATGCTAGCGGCGAATGAGCAGTTCTTC,CATSSMLAANEQFF
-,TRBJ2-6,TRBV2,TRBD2,TGTGCCAGCAGTGAAAAGGGGAGGGAATTCCTTCCTGGGGCCAACGTCCTGACTTTC,CASSEKGREFLPGANVLTF
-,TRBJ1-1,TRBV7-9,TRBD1,TGTGCCAGCAGCCGAGGACAGGTGAACACTGAAGCTTTCTTT,CASSRGQVNTEAFF
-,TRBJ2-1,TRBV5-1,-,TGCGCCAGCAGCTTGGCTGGGGGGAGCTCCTACAATGAGCAGTTCTTC,CASSLAGGSSYNEQFF
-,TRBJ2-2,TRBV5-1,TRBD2,TGCGCCAGCAGCCCGCGAGGGCTGGCGGGGGGGCCCGGGGAGCTGTTTTTT,CASSPRGLAGGPGELFF
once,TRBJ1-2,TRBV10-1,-,TGCGCCAGCGGGGGGTGGGAGCAACGAGCTAACTATGGCTACACCTTC,CASGGWEQRANYGYTF
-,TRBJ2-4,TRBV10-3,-,TGTGCCATCAGTGAGGTCAGAAGTCTAGCCAAAAACATTCAGTACTTC,CAISEVRSLAKNIQYF
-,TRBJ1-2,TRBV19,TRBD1,TGTGCCAGTAGCTGGGACAGGGGGCCGTGGGGCTACACCTTC,CASSWDRGPWGYTF